This TCR beta chain was recorded in a study of T cell repertoires in cytomegalovirus infection. At the level of the study: Public TCR beta signatures marked donors with CMV infection and the matching HLA.

TCRdb re-derived calls from the reads in MiXCR, one entry per CDR3 protein. In the table there are over 450,000 distinct CDR3 sequences, approximately 10% of which are singletons. Germline V gives CDR1 SGHNT, CDR2 YENEEA. V was pared by 2 bases and J by 8 bases, with 9 bases between. This CDR3 has 12 residues. Regarding this clonotype: Its antigen remains unidentified.

The study's findings and limits: Identification of carriers of CMV plus the relevant HLA was performed using cumulative public TCR beta family frequency.

The clonotype comes from a human donor in good health (CMV status not recorded). Some clones in this sample may be carry-over from other donors' samples. Sequencing was carried out using PBMCs. V gene TRBV11-3 combines with J gene TRBJ1-2; possibly TRBD1 for D (6 bases). The CDR3 loop reads CASSLNGQGYTF. CDR3 sequence (DNA): TGTGCCAGCAGCTTAAATGGACAGGGCTACACCTTC.